The 13 T cell receptor beta chains in this list originate from one sample, sequenced in a study of long-term antiretroviral therapy in people with HIV. An immunoSEQ assay, version v3.0, was performed at survey level. Some clones are missing from TCRdb's copy, which holds only in-frame ones; the method was immunoSEQ multiplex PCR. The sample lists 7,000 or so clones, approximately 71% seen once, with around 30% in the top ten. The material sequenced was unsorted PBMCs, taken 0.2 years after starting antiretroviral therapy. These receptors all stem from a man aged 35 to 55 with HIV.

This clone was found a few times. The chain is built from TRBV27 and TRBJ2-7, with TRBD1 identical over 8 bases. The CDR3 loop spans 12 amino acids. V shed 4 bases, J shed 4 bases, and the junction held 0 bases outside the gene matches. Germline CDR1 is MNHEY and CDR2 is SMNVEV (reference sequence). The CDR3 DNA is TGTGCCAGCAGTTACAGGGGGTACGAGCAGTACTTC. Translating it yields CASSYRGYEQYF.

This clone occurred once. The chain uses TRBV7-2 and TRBJ1-6, with 12 positions matching TRBD1. Trimming cost V 2 bases and J 2 bases; bases outside gene matches: 1. This CDR3 spans 17 amino acids. The germline CDR1 and CDR2 sequences are SGHTA and FQGNSA. The CDR3 protein is CASSLRDRGPYNSPLHF. The CDR3 nucleotides are TGTGCCAGCAGCTTAAGGGACAGGGGGCCCTATAATTCACCCCTCCACTTT.

The gene calls are TRBV6-5 and TRBJ2-6, with D possibly TRBD2 on 5 matching bases. This CDR3 contains 14 residues. Trimming stripped 6 bases from V and 1 base from J, with 7 bases between. Germline V lookup: CDR1 MNHEY, CDR2 SVGAGI. The CDR3 protein is CASRRTSGANVLTF. The CDR3, as DNA: TGTGCCAGCAGGAGGACTTCTGGGGCCAACGTCCTGACTTTC.

Here the CDR3 reads CASRGWVNTEAFF. In nucleotides, the CDR3 is TGTGCCAGCAGAGGATGGGTGAACACTGAAGCTTTCTTT. The chain is built from TRBV6-1 and TRBJ1-1; D gene uncertain. The germline V gene has CDR1 MNHNS and CDR2 SASEGT. V was pared by 6 bases and J by 0 bases, with 8 bases between. This CDR3 spans 13 amino acids.

The J gene is TRBJ2-7, the V gene TRBV6-1; 7 positions match TRBD1. CDR3 size: 14 residues. V lost 9 bases and J lost 1; bases outside the gene matches: 9. CDR1 and CDR2 (germline): MNHNS, SASEGT. The CDR3 DNA follows: TGTGCCAGTAATTCCCGGGACAGTTCCTACGAGCAGTACTTC. It encodes CASNSRDSSYEQYF.

This sequence joins TRBV10-3 and TRBJ2-5, with a tentative D call TRBD2 (6 bases). V was cut by 2 bases and J by 2 bases, with 9 bases left in between. Germline V gives CDR1 ENHRY, CDR2 SYGVKD. There are 14 residues in the CDR3. Here the CDR3 DNA reads TGTGCCATCAGTGAGAGGAGCGGGCAAGAGACCCAGTACTTC. Translating it yields CAISERSGQETQYF.

The chain joins TRBV9 to TRBJ1-1; TRBD1 is a possible D gene (6 bases). Trimming shortened V by 2 bases and J by 1 base, and 12 bases separated the two germline ends. Germline V gives CDR1 SGDLS, CDR2 YYNGEE. This CDR3 contains 15 residues. DNA of the CDR3: TGTGCCAGCAGCGTGGAGGGGGTGGGGAACACTGAAGCTTTCTTT. Its protein is CASSVEGVGNTEAFF. The full variable domain, its missing parts supplied by reference TRBV9 and TRBJ1-1, is DSGVTQTPKHLITATGQRVTLRCSPRSGDLSVYWYQQSLDQGLQFLIQYYNGEERAKGNILERFSAQQFPDLHSELNLSSLELGDSALYFCASSVEGVGNTEAFFGQGTRLTVV.

V and J are TRBV27 and TRBJ2-7; D could derive from TRBD1 or TRBD2 (6 bases each). Germline assignment: CDR1 MNHEY and CDR2 SMNVEV (reference sequence). This CDR3 contains 17 residues. Trimming pared 2 bases from V and 4 bases from J, leaving 21 bases between. The CDR3 DNA is TGTGCCAGCAGTTTAAGAGACGGGGGCAGGGGTCCATACGAGCAGTACTTC. This sequence encodes CASSLRDGGRGPYEQYF.

This chain links TRBV30 with TRBJ1-5; D is possibly TRBD1 (5 bases). From germline, CDR1 is GTSNPN and CDR2 SVGIG (reference sequence). The CDR3 length is 14 residues. V was clipped by 2 bases and J by 0 bases, with 8 bases between them. CDR3 nucleotides: TGTGCCTGGAGTAGAGGGGTTAGCAATCAGCCCCAGCATTTT. It yields the protein CAWSRGVSNQPQHF.

The chain links TRBV20-1 to TRBJ2-7; no clear D gene. CDR3 size: 10 residues. V was shortened by 5 bases and J by 7 bases, with 9 bases between the two germline ends. Germline CDR1 DFQATT, CDR2 SNEGSKA (reference sequence). Written as DNA, the CDR3 is TGCAGTGCTTCGAAAGGGGAGCAGTACTTC. Translated: CSASKGEQYF.

The chain joins TRBV19 to TRBJ2-7; D remains unclear. Trimming removed 3 bases from V and 2 bases from J, with 5 bases in between. CDR1 is LNHDA, CDR2 SQIVND, per germline (reference sequence). This CDR3 has 12 amino acids. CDR3 loop: CASSMGTYEQYF. CDR3 nucleotide sequence: TGTGCCAGTAGTATGGGTACCTACGAGCAGTACTTC.

This sequence joins TRBV7-9 and TRBJ2-5; 7 bases fit TRBD2. Per the germline V gene, CDR1 is SEHNR and CDR2 is FQNEAQ (reference sequence). The CDR3 runs 15 residues. The trim removed 6 bases at V and 1 base at J, leaving 8 bases unmatched. The CDR3 nucleotides read TGTGCCAGCAGGCCCCACGCTAGCGGCCAAGAGACCCAGTACTTC. It translates to CASRPHASGQETQYF. Full variable domain (remainder filled in from reference TRBV7-9 and TRBJ2-5): DTGVSQNPRHKITKRGQNVTFRCDPISEHNRLYWYRQTLGQGPEFLTYFQNEAQLEKSRLLSDRFSAERPKGSFSTLEIQRTEQGDSAMYLCASRPHASGQETQYFGPGTRLLVL.

The V gene is TRBV18, the J gene TRBJ2-7, with TRBD1 identical over 8 bases. J was trimmed by 2 bases and V by 5 bases; bases with no gene match: 8. CDR1 and CDR2 (germline): KGHSH, LQKENI. This CDR3 is built from 15 residues. The CDR3 DNA is TGTGCCAGCTCATCGGGGACAGGCATTACCTACGAGCAGTACTTC. As protein: CASSSGTGITYEQYF.